Described below is a single T cell receptor (beta chain) sequence and its context. Its antigen is not identified. The data were taken from a study of shared clonotypes between healthy human individuals. Study results and limitations: The diversity represented, both genetic and in exposure history, was limited by few donors.

The table came from immunoSEQ multiplex PCR; TCRdb's copy has only in-frame clones and leaves some out. The top ten hold about 1.1% of the sample, which has millions of clones, roughly 95% seen once. Cells designated naive CD8 were CD45RO-negative and were positively selected for CCR7, with terminally differentiated effector memory CD45RA+ cells excluded. This TCR derives from a man younger than 30 in good health. Sequencing used naive CD8+ T cells sorted from blood.

The chain's CDR3 is CASSPDSSLSTDTQYF. CDR3 nucleotide sequence: TGTGCCAGCAGCCCGGACAGTTCCCTAAGCACAGATACGCAGTATTTT. J is TRBJ2-3 and V is TRBV7-8; perhaps TRBD1 as D (6 bases). CDR3 length: 16 residues. Per germline, CDR1 SGHVS and CDR2 FQNEAQ. Trimming removed 5 bases from V and 0 bases from J, with 15 bases in between.